The 25 T cell receptor beta chains presented below share a single source sample, sequenced in a study of T cell changes during pregnancy in multiple sclerosis. Sequenced by immunoSEQ multiplex PCR; TCRdb stores in-frame clones only, minus some. The data contain more than 85,000 clones, around nine tenths of them seen just once; the ten biggest clones take up more than 0.95%. Sequenced material: peripheral blood, taken in the second trimester of pregnancy. The receptor set was obtained from a female donor with multiple sclerosis, enrolled in a pregnancy study.

The V gene is TRBV6-5, the J gene TRBJ2-7, with TRBD1 matching 7 bases. J lost 1 base, V lost 6 bases, and 6 bases had no gene match. Germline-derived CDR1 and CDR2 are MNHEY and SVGAGI. The CDR3 spans 14 residues. CDR3 region: CASRPDRRSYEQYF. The CDR3 bases are TGTGCCAGCAGACCGGACAGGAGATCCTACGAGCAGTACTTC.

This chain connects TRBV7-3 to TRBJ2-2; TRBD2 might be the D (6 bases). The CDR3 length is 14 residues. V lost 4 bases and J lost 7, with 13 bases in between. Germline V gene data show CDR1 as SGHTA and CDR2 as FQGTGA. For the CDR3, the DNA is TGTGCCAGCAGCTCGACGGGACTCATCGGGGAGCTGTTTTTT. This gives the protein CASSSTGLIGELFF.

The chain is built from TRBV5-4 and TRBJ2-3; a possible D gene is TRBD2 (6 bases). The ends were cut back, 1 base at V and 0 bases at J, with 18 bases in the middle. This CDR3 contains 18 residues. Germline lookup yields CDR1 SGHNT and CDR2 YYREEE (reference sequence). In nucleotides, the CDR3 is TGTGCCAGCAGCTTGACGAGCGGGTACTCGTCTAGCACAGATACGCAGTATTTT. Translated: CASSLTSGYSSSTDTQYF.

This clone has only a few counts. The rearrangement uses TRBV27 and TRBJ2-1; tentative D call: TRBD2 (5 bases). CDR3 length: 15 residues. Germline V gives CDR1 MNHEY, CDR2 SMNVEV (reference sequence). Trimming cost V 4 bases and J 4 bases, with 14 bases left between them. DNA of the CDR3: TGTGCCAGCAGTTCCAGGACTCCACGGTACAATGAGCAGTTCTTC. Amino acids: CASSSRTPRYNEQFF.

V usage is TRBV6-5 and J usage is TRBJ1-1, with a possible D match to TRBD1 (6 bases). V was shortened by 1 base and J by 5 bases, with 11 bases between the two germline ends. CDR3 size: 14 residues. In germline, CDR1 is MNHEY, CDR2 SVGAGI. The CDR3 DNA is TGTGCCAGCAGTTACTTCCGGGGACAAACTGAAGCTTTCTTT. It encodes CASSYFRGQTEAFF.

This rearrangement joins TRBV7-9 to TRBJ1-5; a weak D match, TRBD1 (5 bases). The CDR3 consists of 14 residues. The V and J ends lost 5 bases and 7 bases respectively, with 15 bases between them. Germline loops: CDR1 SEHNR, CDR2 FQNEAQ (reference sequence). CDR3 nucleotide sequence: TGTGCCAGCAGCCGCGGGACCCCAGGACAGCCCCAGCATTTT. Protein sequence: CASSRGTPGQPQHF.

This clone came up once. The chain joins TRBV30 to TRBJ1-3; D is unclear. The CDR3 totals 14 residues. Germline V lookup: CDR1 GTSNPN, CDR2 SVGIG (reference sequence). V shed 4 bases and J shed 1 base, with 11 bases lying between them. Here the CDR3 reads CAWKGGESGNTIYF. Written as DNA, the CDR3 is TGTGCCTGGAAGGGAGGAGAATCTGGAAACACCATATATTTT.

This chain links TRBV5-1 with TRBJ2-7; tentatively, D is TRBD1 (6 bases). V was trimmed by 4 bases and J by 3 bases, leaving 17 bases between them. This CDR3 comprises 15 residues. CDR1 and CDR2 (germline): SGHRS, YFSETQ. The CDR3 is CASSGPTGTNYEQYF. For the CDR3, the DNA is TGCGCCAGCAGCGGACCCACAGGGACAAACTACGAGCAGTACTTC.

The rearrangement uses TRBV19 and TRBJ1-5, with 9 bases that match TRBD1. The germline V gene has CDR1 LNHDA and CDR2 SQIVND (reference sequence). CDR3 length equals 15 residues. J lost 5 bases, V lost 1 base, and 3 bases had no gene match. The CDR3 sequence is CASSIGTGGDQPQHF. CDR3 nucleotides: TGTGCCAGTAGTATAGGAACAGGGGGCGATCAGCCCCAGCATTTT.

This chain uses TRBV5-6 with TRBJ1-2; TRBD1 aligns across 10 bases. Germline loops: CDR1 SGHDT, CDR2 YYEEEE. Trimming removed 2 bases from V and 6 bases from J; junction bases left unmatched: 7. The CDR3 covers 15 residues. The CDR3 loop is CASSFRDRGGDGYTF. The CDR3 DNA reads as TGTGCCAGCAGCTTCCGGGACAGGGGAGGCGATGGCTACACCTTC. Full variable domain (remainder filled in from reference TRBV5-6 and TRBJ1-2): DAGVTQSPTHLIKTRGQQVTLRCSPKSGHDTVSWYQQALGQGPQFIFQYYEEEERQRGNFPDRFSGHQFPNYSSELNVNALLLGDSALYLCASSFRDRGGDGYTFGSGTRLTVV.

V gene TRBV2 combines with J gene TRBJ2-1; 7 bases fit TRBD1. V was pared by 6 bases and J by 2 bases, with 10 bases of the junction left unmatched. The CDR3 runs 16 residues. CDR1 is SNHLY and CDR2 is FYNNEI in the germline V gene. The CDR3 spells CASRARQGVTYNEQFF. The CDR3 DNA follows: TGTGCCAGCAGAGCACGACAGGGTGTGACCTACAATGAGCAGTTCTTC.

As to this clone: Other DNA sequences within the sample encode an identical CDR3. The V gene is TRBV9, the J gene TRBJ2-7; 8 nucleotides line up with TRBD1. Germline CDR1 reads SGDLS; CDR2 reads YYNGEE. V lost 3 bases to trimming and J lost 4 bases; unmatched junction nucleotides: 3. The CDR3 has 13 residues. CDR3 sequence reads: CASSAGTGYEQYF. As DNA, the CDR3 is TGTGCCAGCAGCGCAGGGACAGGTTACGAGCAGTACTTC.

Here the CDR3 DNA reads TGCGCCAGCAGCCTACAGATGAACACCGGGGAGCTGTTTTTT. Protein: CASSLQMNTGELFF. The chain links TRBV4-1 to TRBJ2-2, with D unclear. This CDR3 is 14 amino acids long. The germline V gene has CDR1 MGHRA and CDR2 YSYEKL. V was trimmed by 4 bases and J by 1 base, leaving 7 bases between them.

The rearrangement joins TRBV30 to TRBJ1-4; perhaps TRBD1 as D (5 bases). Germline lookup yields CDR1 GTSNPN and CDR2 SVGIG (reference sequence). The V and J ends lost 1 base and 8 bases respectively, with 17 bases between them. The CDR3 extends over 15 amino acids. The CDR3 DNA follows: TGTGCCTGGAGTGCGGCAGGGAAGAAGGGAGAAAAACTGTTTTTT. Its protein is CAWSAAGKKGEKLFF.

The chain carries TRBV10-3 and TRBJ2-3, with D possibly being TRBD1 (5 bases). The CDR3 spans 16 residues. CDR1 and CDR2 from the germline V gene are ENHRY and SYGVKD. V shed 2 bases and J shed 0 bases, with 12 bases lying between them. The CDR3 region has the DNA TGTGCCATCAGTGAGACAGGACCGTCTAGCACAGATACGCAGTATTTT. Translating it yields CAISETGPSSTDTQYF.

On this clone itself: Given a much more abundant clone one base away, this may be a read error. The rearrangement links TRBV2 to TRBJ2-7, with 9 bases lining up with TRBD1. Germline-derived CDR1 and CDR2 are SNHLY and FYNNEI. V shed 6 bases and J 5 bases; nucleotides not matched to a gene: 5. The CDR3 has 13 residues. CDR3 DNA sequence: TGTGCCAGCAGCATGGACAGGGGCCACGAGCAGTACTTC. Its translation: CASSMDRGHEQYF.

The V call is TRBV7-2, the J call TRBJ2-5; no definite D call. The CDR3 is made up of 15 amino acids. Trimming pared 4 bases from V and 2 bases from J, leaving 14 bases between. Germline V CDR1 and CDR2: SGHTA, FQGNSA. CDR3 DNA sequence: TGTGCCAGCAGCTCATTAATACCCCGGCAAGAGACCCAGTACTTC. This translates into CASSSLIPRQETQYF.

This clone was counted a single time. The chain links TRBV29-1 to TRBJ2-1; no definite D call. Trimming took off 4 bases at V and 8 bases at J, with 9 bases between the two ends. CDR1 and CDR2 (germline): SQVTM, ANQGSEA. The CDR3 totals 11 residues. In DNA, the CDR3 is TGCAGCGTTGGGGTGGGCCATGAGCAGTTCTTC. Translated: CSVGVGHEQFF.

This chain connects TRBV28 to TRBJ2-7; TRBD2 agrees at 7 bases. CDR3 length: 13 residues. The trim removed 6 bases at V and 3 bases at J, leaving 5 bases unmatched. The germline CDR1 and CDR2 sequences are MDHEN and SYDVKM. Written as DNA, the CDR3 is TGTGCCAGCAGACCCCCGGGGGGCTACGAGCAGTACTTC. Residues: CASRPPGGYEQYF.

The chain is built from TRBV19 and TRBJ2-2; 8 bases are shared with TRBD2. The ends lost 4 bases at V and 0 bases at J; junction bases unmatched: 4. CDR3 length equals 16 residues. Germline CDR1 and CDR2: LNHDA and SQIVND (reference sequence). CDR3 residues: CASSTQLAANTGELFF. CDR3 nucleotide sequence: TGTGCCAGTAGTACACAACTAGCGGCGAACACCGGGGAGCTGTTTTTT. The entire variable domain, with the rest obtained from reference TRBV19 and TRBJ2-2, is as follows: DGGITQSPKYLFRKEGQNVTLSCEQNLNHDAMYWYRQDPGQGLRLIYYSQIVNDFQKGDIAEGYSVSREKKESFPLTVTSAQKNPTAFYLCASSTQLAANTGELFFGEGSRLTVL.

The rearrangement links TRBV19 to TRBJ1-1; TRBD1 matches at 7 bases. V was pared by 7 bases and J by 3 bases, with 17 bases of the junction left unmatched. This CDR3 is 17 amino acids long. Germline V gives CDR1 LNHDA, CDR2 SQIVND (reference sequence). CDR3 DNA: TGTGCCAGTACCTCTCGACGCCTTGACAGGGTTGACACTGAAGCTTTCTTT. This gives the protein CASTSRRLDRVDTEAFF.

The V gene is TRBV5-6, the J gene TRBJ2-2, with 9 bases matching TRBD1. CDR1 and CDR2 (germline): SGHDT, YYEEEE. J was trimmed by 2 bases and V by 3 bases; bases with no gene match: 2. The CDR3 runs to 15 residues. The CDR3 protein is CASSWTGENTGELFF. CDR3 bases: TGTGCCAGCAGCTGGACAGGGGAAAACACCGGGGAGCTGTTTTTT. Variable domain in full (rest from reference TRBV5-6 and TRBJ2-2): DAGVTQSPTHLIKTRGQQVTLRCSPKSGHDTVSWYQQALGQGPQFIFQYYEEEERQRGNFPDRFSGHQFPNYSSELNVNALLLGDSALYLCASSWTGENTGELFFGEGSRLTVL.

The genes are TRBV27 and TRBJ2-3, with 10 bases fitting TRBD2. CDR3 length: 18 residues. V lost 2 bases to trimming and J lost 4 bases; unmatched junction nucleotides: 12. Germline assignment: CDR1 MNHEY and CDR2 SMNVEV (reference sequence). This chain's CDR3 is CASSLGASGSLWSDTQYF. The CDR3 DNA reads TGTGCCAGCAGTTTAGGGGCTAGCGGGAGTTTATGGTCAGATACGCAGTATTTT.

This clone came up once. The gene calls are TRBV19 and TRBJ1-5, with 8 bases lining up with TRBD1. Germline CDR1 is LNHDA and CDR2 is SQIVND (reference sequence). The CDR3 is 15 residues long. V shed 6 bases and J 7 bases; nucleotides not matched to a gene: 11. The CDR3, as DNA: TGTGCCAGTAGAAAACAGGGGGAAGGCCTACAGCCCCAGCATTTT. Protein sequence: CASRKQGEGLQPQHF.

This clone was observed a few times. V and J are TRBV7-2 and TRBJ1-1; D possibly corresponds to TRBD1 (6 bases). The CDR3 is 14 residues long. V was shortened by 1 base and J by 7 bases, with 13 bases between the two germline ends. The V gene's germline CDR1 is SGHTA and CDR2 FQGNSA. The CDR3 coding sequence is TGTGCCAGCAGCTTAGTTGGGGGCCCGGATGAAGCTTTCTTT. It codes for CASSLVGGPDEAFF.